This TCR beta chain emerged from a study of blood T cell repertoires in COVID-19 (dated by TCRdb to 2018 to 2020). General notes on the study: The collaborator samples originated in the United States, Italy and Spain and spanned the acute and convalescent phases of COVID-19. The repertoires were released in a freely available public database intended as a resource for research on the immune response to SARS-CoV-2. Deeply sampled blood TCRbeta repertoires from subjects exposed to, actively infected with, or recovered from COVID-19 were included in the dataset. Sample metadata almost always included a de-identified subject ID, COVID-19 status, age in years and sex. Where available, HLA class I and class II types were taken from metadata supplied by the sample provider and were not determined by assay-based typing. Samples were obtained from the ongoing ImmuneRACE study (first 160 participants) and from over a thousand subjects provided by 6 global collaborators. The material from the prospective study consisted of cDNA or gDNA derived from T cells, B-cell-depleted T cells, or PBMCs.

Broader findings and caveats from the paper: The amount of clinical and demographic metadata varied by source and participant and was provided uncurated.

TCRbeta CDR3 regions were amplified from genomic DNA by means of the immunoSEQ Assay, a bias-controlled multiplex PCR. On the study's bioinformatics: The number of nucleated cells in each sample was estimated from the amplification of reference gene primers within the assay. To quantify the absolute abundance of each unique TCRbeta CDR3 rearrangement, sequence reads were collapsed and filtered. For each sample, productive Simpson clonality was calculated by taking the square root of Simpson's diversity index across productive rearrangements. TCRdb stores this immuneACCESS table with in-frame sequences only. Part of the clones is absent; in the studies checked, under half of the shortfall reflects unresolved V genes, and no reason is known for the rest. That table supplies the V and J calls and clone size; D and trimming were determined from the DNA. The sample contains under 20,000 clones, approximately 80% of them found a single time. In total, the top ten clones hold approximately 16% of the sample.

Points on this clone: It lacks a known antigen. Base qualities are missing; no much larger clone stands one base away.

In Seattle, one collaborating source enrolled patients while the infection was active and tracked those patients longitudinally over the course of disease. The collaborating institutions used their own protocols to collect whole blood in K2EDTA tubes. Collaborator samples were shipped for TCRbeta analysis as frozen whole blood, isolated PBMCs, or DNA extracted from either sample type. At the junction V is shortened by 2 bases and J by 7 bases, with 21 bases in between. From the cysteine through the phenylalanine, the CDR3 covers 18 amino acids. The retained sequence is limited to the CDR3, 54 bases, with the frame set at the first base. Taken from the germline V gene, the CDR1 and CDR2 loops are SNHLY and FYNNEI.

The rearranged chain carries TRBV2 and TRBJ1-6, with no confident D gene call. The material sequenced was peripheral blood. The clonotype comes from a man in his 70s with COVID-19, enrolled during active disease. CDR3 loop: CASSESGREVLMNSPLHF. Read as DNA, the sequence is TGTGCCAGCAGTGAATCCGGGAGGGAGGTTCTGATGAATTCACCCCTCCACTTT.